Given below is one T cell receptor beta chain in context. Original analysis: Amplification of reference gene primers provided the estimated nucleated cell counts. Here immunoSEQ multiplex PCR was the method, and the copy in TCRdb shows in-frame clones only, minus some. From that table come the V and J calls and clone size; the DNA was used to work out D and trimming. Of about 210,000 clones listed, approximately 86% are singletons. The data are from a study of blood T cell repertoires in COVID-19. Background on the study: The samples span acute and convalescent COVID-19 from the United States, Italy and Spain. Sources were T cells, B-cell-depleted T cells, or PBMCs; the material itself was cDNA or gDNA.

J gave up 7 bases and V 3 bases, and 6 bases lay outside the gene matches. The germline V gene has CDR1 MNHEY and CDR2 SMNVEV (reference sequence). The CDR3 consists of 13 residues. Sequenced sample: peripheral blood. This rearrangement joins TRBV27 to TRBJ2-7, with TRBD1 identical over 7 bases. This clonotype was sampled from a man aged 60-69 years with acute or convalescent COVID-19. CDR3: CASSLSGGWEQYF. CDR3 DNA sequence: TGTGCCAGCAGTTTGTCAGGGGGTTGGGAGCAGTACTTC.